Presented here are 21 T cell receptor beta chains from one specimen sequenced in a study of shared clonotypes between healthy human individuals. Clones were sequenced by immunoSEQ multiplex PCR, and TCRdb holds only the in-frame ones, with some missing. The sample lists about 450,000 clones, 79% seen once, with about an eighth in the top ten. The sample was PBMCs. The receptors stem from a woman in her 40s in good health. Some clones in this sample may be carry-over from other donors' samples.

V usage is TRBV30 and J usage is TRBJ1-3, with no clear D. The CDR3 sequence is 14 residues long. The V gene lost 1 base and the J gene lost 7 bases, with 14 bases spanning the gap. CDR1 is GTSNPN and CDR2 is SVGIG in the germline V gene (reference sequence). The CDR3 region has the DNA TGTGCCTGGAGTGGACCCCCCCCCAGGAACACCATATATTTT. Translated: CAWSGPPPRNTIYF.

The chain links TRBV27 to TRBJ2-5, with 12 bases identical to TRBD2. Germline V gene lookup returns CDR1 MNHEY and CDR2 SMNVEV (reference sequence). This CDR3 contains 16 residues. The J segment lost 4 bases and the V segment lost 5 bases, leaving 8 bases of the junction unmatched. The CDR3 here is CASSPRLAGGGETQYF. As DNA, the CDR3 is TGTGCCAGCAGTCCCCGCCTAGCGGGAGGGGGAGAGACCCAGTACTTC.

The V and J genes are TRBV18 and TRBJ2-2, with D uncertain. The V gene lost 2 bases and the J gene lost 1 base, with 14 bases spanning the gap. This CDR3 spans 17 amino acids. Per germline, CDR1 KGHSH and CDR2 LQKENI. This chain's CDR3 is CASSPTLDLMNTGELFF. The CDR3 coding sequence is TGTGCCAGCTCACCAACATTAGATCTCATGAACACCGGGGAGCTGTTTTTT.

V gene TRBV28 combines with J gene TRBJ2-2; a weak D match, TRBD1 (6 bases). The germline V and J ends were trimmed by 7 bases and 0 bases, with 12 bases remaining between them. CDR1 and CDR2 (germline): MDHEN, SYDVKM. CDR3 length: 15 amino acids. CDR3 amino acids: CASNGQYANTGELFF. In nucleotides, the CDR3 is TGTGCCAGCAACGGACAGTACGCGAACACCGGGGAGCTGTTTTTT.

The chain joins TRBV14 to TRBJ1-5; the match to TRBD1 covers 7 bases. J lost 4 bases, V lost 3 bases, and 6 bases had no gene match. The germline V gene encodes CDR1 SGHDN and CDR2 FVKESK. The CDR3 runs to 15 residues. The CDR3 DNA reads as TGTGCCAGCAGCCAGGGAGACAGGGCAAATCAGCCCCAGCATTTT. This encodes CASSQGDRANQPQHF.

This chain uses TRBV10-1 with TRBJ2-5; a possible D gene is TRBD2 (6 bases). The DNA end is a closer match to TRBJ2-7, so the J assignment may be wrong. CDR3 size: 15 residues. CDR1 WNHNN and CDR2 SYGVQD come from the germline V gene (reference sequence). The CDR3, as DNA: TGCGCCAGCAGTGAGGAGGAGGGCAGATTCTACGAGCAGTACTTC. It codes for CASSEEEGRFYEQYF.

Many counts were recorded for this clone. The rearrangement links TRBV5-1 to TRBJ2-1, with D possibly being TRBD2 (5 bases). Per germline, CDR1 SGHRS and CDR2 YFSETQ. V gave up 5 bases and J gave up 7 bases, with 19 bases separating them. The CDR3 spans 15 residues. CDR3: CASRSHDREQNEQFF. CDR3 nucleotide sequence: TGCGCCAGCAGATCACACGACCGGGAACAGAATGAGCAGTTCTTC. The complete variable domain, with remaining parts taken from reference TRBV5-1 and TRBJ2-1, reads KAGVTQTPRYLIKTRGQQVTLSCSPISGHRSVSWYQQTPGQGLQFLFEYFSETQRNKGNFPGRFSGRQFSNSRSEMNVSTLELGDSALYLCASRSHDREQNEQFFGPGTRLTVL.

The chain couples TRBV7-6 to TRBJ2-1, with 13 positions matching TRBD2. Per germline, CDR1 SGHVS and CDR2 FNYEAQ. The CDR3 is 18 residues long. V lost 1 base and J lost 3; bases outside the gene matches: 6. The CDR3 region is CASSLDAGLAGYYNEQFF. As DNA, the CDR3 is TGTGCCAGCAGCTTAGACGCGGGACTAGCGGGATACTACAATGAGCAGTTCTTC.

In the case of this clone: This same CDR3 is encoded by further DNA sequences in the sample. This chain uses TRBV10-1 with TRBJ2-4; 7 bases match TRBD2. CDR1 is WNHNN, CDR2 SYGVQD, per germline (reference sequence). V was pared by 8 bases and J by 1 base, with 8 bases of the junction left unmatched. This CDR3 is 15 amino acids long. The CDR3 sequence is CASESSGTAKNIQYF. For the CDR3, the DNA is TGCGCCAGCGAGAGCAGCGGGACCGCCAAAAACATTCAGTACTTC.

V and J are TRBV5-1 and TRBJ2-7; 10 bases map to TRBD2. Germline trimming cut 5 bases from V and 7 bases from J; bases unmatched to any gene: 12. CDR1 is SGHRS, CDR2 YFSETQ, per germline. This CDR3 comprises 15 residues. CDR3 sequence (DNA): TGCGCCAGCAGGGAGAGTCTAGCGGGAGAATTTGAGCAGTACTTC. Translation: CASRESLAGEFEQYF.

This sequence joins TRBV7-3 and TRBJ1-2; unclear D gene. The germline CDR1 and CDR2 sequences are SGHTA and FQGTGA. V shed 2 bases and J shed 2 bases, with 6 bases lying between them. The length of the CDR3 is 13 residues. CDR3 protein: CASSLAQNYGYTF. In nucleotides, the CDR3 is TGTGCCAGCAGCTTAGCACAGAACTATGGCTACACCTTC.

The genes are TRBV5-8 and TRBJ2-3; D is unclear. Trimming took off 5 bases at V and 2 bases at J, with 9 bases between the two ends. Germline V gives CDR1 SGHTS, CDR2 YDEGEE. The CDR3 covers 13 residues. The CDR3: CASRDWATDTQYF. The CDR3 DNA follows: TGTGCCAGCAGAGATTGGGCCACAGATACGCAGTATTTT. The full variable domain, rest sourced from reference TRBV5-8 and TRBJ2-3, is EAGVTQSPTHLIKTRGQQATLRCSPISGHTSVYWYQQALGLGLQFLLWYDEGEERNRGNFPPRFSGRQFPNYSSELNVNALELEDSALYLCASRDWATDTQYFGPGTRLTVL.

This chain uses TRBV2 with TRBJ2-3; TRBD1 matches at 10 bases. This CDR3 has 15 residues. Germline V gene data show CDR1 as SNHLY and CDR2 as FYNNEI. J was trimmed by 0 bases and V by 3 bases; bases with no gene match: 0. The CDR3 nucleotides read TGTGCCAGCAGTGAGGGACAGGGGAGCACAGATACGCAGTATTTT. This encodes CASSEGQGSTDTQYF.

This clone came up once. This chain uses TRBV30 with TRBJ2-1; 7 nucleotides line up with TRBD2. The CDR3 loop spans 14 amino acids. Germline CDR1 reads GTSNPN; CDR2 reads SVGIG (reference sequence). The ends lost 4 bases at V and 5 bases at J; junction bases unmatched: 8. The CDR3 DNA reads TGTGCCTGGAAACGTGGGAGGGCCGACAATGAGCAGTTCTTC. It specifies CAWKRGRADNEQFF. The variable domain in full, with the rest retrieved from reference TRBV30 and TRBJ2-1, is SQTIHQWPATLVQPVGSPLSLECTVEGTSNPNLYWYRQAAGRGLQLLFYSVGIGQISSEVPQNLSASRPQDRQFILSSKKLLLSDSGFYLCAWKRGRADNEQFFGPGTRLTVL.

The V call is TRBV5-4, the J call TRBJ1-6; tentative D call: TRBD1 (5 bases). V lost 0 bases and J 6 bases, leaving 7 bases between the germline ends. CDR1 SGHNT and CDR2 YYREEE come from the germline V gene (reference sequence). The CDR3 has 14 amino acids. The CDR3 bases are TGTGCCAGCAGCTTGGGTCAGGGTAATTCACCCCTCCACTTT. Its protein product is CASSLGQGNSPLHF.

The genes are TRBV11-2 and TRBJ2-5, with D tentatively TRBD1 or TRBD2 (6 bases each). The CDR3 has 14 residues. CDR1 is SGHAT and CDR2 is FQNNGV in the germline V gene. V shed 5 bases and J shed 11 bases, with 21 bases lying between them. CDR3: CASSLGTGAEEQYF. In DNA form, the CDR3 reads TGTGCCAGCAGCCTCGGGACGGGGGCTGAGGAGCAGTACTTC.

The chain links TRBV9 to TRBJ1-3; 8 bases map to TRBD1. This CDR3 is 16 amino acids long. With 1 base clipped from V and 1 base from J, the junction kept 4 bases outside the gene matches. Germline V CDR1 and CDR2: SGDLS, YYNGEE. CDR3 nucleotides: TGTGCCAGCAGCGTAAGGTACAGGGGGTCTGGAAACACCATATATTTT. Its translation is CASSVRYRGSGNTIYF.

The J gene is TRBJ2-1, the V gene TRBV5-1; 10 nucleotides align to TRBD2. The germline V gene has CDR1 SGHRS and CDR2 YFSETQ. This CDR3 is 16 amino acids long. Losses at the gene ends were 2 bases for V and 10 bases for J; bases not matched to a gene: 12. The CDR3 here is CASSFTLAGVEYEQFF. The CDR3 nucleotides read TGCGCCAGCAGCTTCACTCTAGCGGGAGTTGAATACGAGCAGTTCTTC.

CDR3 in amino acids: CATSSPDRGKKLFF. The CDR3 bases are TGTGCCACCAGCAGCCCCGACAGGGGTAAAAAACTGTTTTTT. This chain links TRBV15 with TRBJ1-4; 8 bases agree with TRBD1. The CDR3 has 14 residues. J lost 9 bases, V lost 3 bases, and 6 bases had no gene match. Per the germline V gene, CDR1 is LNHNV and CDR2 is YYDKDF (reference sequence).

This chain connects TRBV11-2 to TRBJ2-5, with 7 bases fitting TRBD1. V gave up 5 bases and J gave up 2 bases; unmatched junction bases: 5. The CDR3 is 14 amino acids. Germline lookup yields CDR1 SGHAT and CDR2 FQNNGV. The CDR3 nucleotides read TGTGCCAGCAGCACTCACAGGGGACAAGAGACCCAGTACTTC. Translation: CASSTHRGQETQYF.

This clone was observed once. This chain uses TRBV28 with TRBJ1-3; 8 nucleotides match TRBD1. Trimming took 7 bases from V and 1 from J; bases not matched to a gene: 12. Germline V gene data show CDR1 as MDHEN and CDR2 as SYDVKM. This CDR3 spans 17 amino acids. In DNA, the CDR3 is TGTGCCAGCATGTCAGGGGGCCCCTGGGTTTCTGGAAACACCATATATTTT. Protein: CASMSGGPWVSGNTIYF.